A selection of T cell receptor beta chains follows, all from one sample in a study of blood T cell repertoires in COVID-19. Assay: immunoSEQ multiplex PCR; the TCRdb copy retains only in-frame clones and omits some. The sample contains 150,000 to 200,000 clones, roughly 91% of which appear only once. The sequencing input was peripheral blood. The source is a man aged 35 to 55 with active or convalescent COVID-19. Both conserved end residues are part of each CDR3. D genes are given only for firm matches.

cdr3_length j_call d_call v_call cdr3_aa cdr3_nt
13 TRBJ2-5 TRBD2 TRBV30 CAWNQAGGETQYF TGTGCCTGGAACCAAGCGGGAGGGGAGACCCAGTACTTC
15 TRBJ1-2 TRBD1 TRBV10-3 CAISVKTGANYGYTF TGTGCCATCAGTGTTAAGACAGGGGCGAACTATGGCTACACCTTC
15 TRBJ1-2 TRBD1 TRBV19 CASSARQGMGYGYTF TGTGCCAGTAGTGCCCGACAGGGGATGGGGTATGGCTACACCTTC
14 TRBJ1-5 - TRBV9 CASSVSWSNQPQHF TGTGCCAGCAGCGTATCTTGGAGTAATCAGCCCCAGCATTTT
13 TRBJ1-1 - TRBV7-9 CASSPLSGTEAFF TGTGCCAGCAGCCCCCTCAGCGGGACTGAAGCTTTCTTT
17 TRBJ2-1 TRBD1 TRBV4-2 CASSQAVLGQANNEQFF TGTGCCAGCAGCCAAGCCGTTTTAGGACAGGCAAACAATGAGCAGTTCTTC
18 TRBJ2-2 TRBD2 TRBV24-1 CATSEAGTSGRRTGELFF TGTGCCACCAGTGAAGCCGGGACTAGCGGGAGACGCACCGGGGAGCTGTTTTTT
14 TRBJ2-3 TRBD2 TRBV5-1 CASRLAGYTDTQYF TGCGCCAGCCGACTAGCGGGTTACACAGATACGCAGTATTTT
15 TRBJ2-3 - TRBV7-3 CASSPRGMEADTQYF TGTGCCAGCAGCCCGCGAGGGATGGAGGCAGATACGCAGTATTTT
14 TRBJ1-6 - TRBV18 CASSPLGVNSPLHF TGTGCCAGCTCACCACTCGGGGTGAATTCACCCCTCCACTTT
16 TRBJ2-5 TRBD2 TRBV5-1 CASSLGTSGGRETQYF TGCGCCAGCAGCTTGGGGACTAGCGGGGGCAGGGAGACCCAGTACTTC
14 TRBJ1-2 TRBD1 TRBV6-5 CATQPGDRVFGYTF TGTGCCACCCAGCCCGGGGACAGGGTTTTTGGCTACACCTTC
15 TRBJ2-6 - TRBV27 CASSGHLSGANVLTF TGTGCCAGTTCGGGACACCTCTCTGGGGCCAACGTCCTGACTTTC
14 TRBJ2-7 - TRBV3-1/TRBV3-2 CASSQAASDYEQYF TGTGCCAGCAGCCAAGCGGCTAGCGACTACGAGCAGTACTTC
14 TRBJ2-2 TRBD1 TRBV2 CASKGTGPTGELFF TGTGCCAGCAAAGGGACAGGCCCCACCGGGGAGCTGTTTTTT
16 TRBJ2-7 TRBD1 TRBV24-1 CATSEKNDRDSYEQYF TGTGCCACCAGTGAAAAAAATGACAGGGACTCCTACGAGCAGTACTTC
19 TRBJ1-5 TRBD1 TRBV7-9 CASSLGRTGGVFSNQPQHF TGTGCCAGCAGCTTAGGGCGGACAGGGGGAGTTTTTAGTAATCAGCCCCAGCATTTT